One and the same sample provided the 30 T cell receptor beta chains below, sequenced in a study of T cell responses to AZD1222 COVID-19 vaccine. Method: immunoSEQ multiplex PCR; TCRdb's copy keeps in-frame clones and lacks some. The sample lists some 100,000 clones; roughly 87% were seen once. The input for sequencing was peripheral blood, taken on day 0 of MenACWY control vaccination. The origin of the receptors is an adult in good health.

This rearrangement joins TRBV25-1 to TRBJ2-5; 8 bases match TRBD1. V lost 8 bases to trimming and J lost 5 bases; unmatched junction nucleotides: 7. There are 13 residues in the CDR3. Germline V gene sequence: CDR1 MGHDK, CDR2 SYGVNS. The CDR3 reads CASGGQGTETQYF. As DNA, the CDR3 is TGTGCCAGCGGAGGACAGGGCACCGAGACCCAGTACTTC.

The chain recombines TRBV4-2 with TRBJ1-4; D perhaps matches TRBD1 (5 bases). CDR1 is LGHNA, CDR2 YNFKEQ, per germline. The CDR3 runs to 17 residues. Trimming left V 0 bases short and J 8 bases short, with 19 bases between. In DNA, the CDR3 is TGTGCCAGCAGCCAAGATTACCCGACAGTCCAGACCGAAAAACTGTTTTTT. Its protein is CASSQDYPTVQTEKLFF.

A single count supports this clone. The chain combines TRBV11-2 with TRBJ1-2; a weak D match, TRBD1 (5 bases). Germline V gives CDR1 SGHAT, CDR2 FQNNGV. The CDR3 is 13 residues long. V was cut by 5 bases and J by 8 bases, with 15 bases left in between. The CDR3 is CASSPGGFGGYTF. CDR3 DNA sequence: TGTGCCAGCAGCCCCGGGGGATTTGGCGGCTACACCTTC.

About this clone itself: The sample holds other DNA sequences that translate to the same CDR3. The V gene is TRBV2, the J gene TRBJ2-7; 7 positions match TRBD2. The CDR3 loop spans 15 amino acids. Germline V gene data show CDR1 as SNHLY and CDR2 as FYNNEI. V shed 1 base and J 3 bases; nucleotides not matched to a gene: 6. The CDR3 DNA is TGTGCCAGCAGTGAAGAGCTGGCGGGGGACTACGAGCAGTACTTC. Its protein product is CASSEELAGDYEQYF. Drawing the rest from reference TRBV2 and TRBJ2-7, the complete variable domain is EPEVTQTPSHQVTQMGQEVILRCVPISNHLYFYWYRQILGQKVEFLVSFYNNEISEKSEIFDDQFSVERPDGSNFTLKIRSTKLEDSAMYFCASSEELAGDYEQYFGPGTRLTVT.

The rearrangement joins TRBV29-1 to TRBJ2-3; 8 positions agree with TRBD1. The germline CDR1 and CDR2 sequences are SQVTM and ANQGSEA. The junction had 11 bases not matched to a gene; V was cut back by 4 bases and J by 5 bases. This CDR3 is built from 15 residues. The CDR3 bases are TGCAGCGTTGCGACAGGGGTGGGGGGTCGAGATACGCAGTATTTT. Translating it yields CSVATGVGGRDTQYF.

The chain carries TRBV7-9 and TRBJ2-3; D is perhaps TRBD1 or TRBD2 (5 bases each). The germline V and J ends were trimmed by 6 bases and 0 bases, with 13 bases remaining between them. This CDR3 spans 15 amino acids. The germline V gene has CDR1 SEHNR and CDR2 FQNEAQ (reference sequence). The CDR3 is CASSQDGASTDTQYF. CDR3 sequence (DNA): TGTGCCAGCAGTCAAGACGGGGCTAGCACAGATACGCAGTATTTT.

CDR3 in amino acids: CASSYRLGLSDTQYF. CDR3 bases: TGTGCCAGCAGTTACCGATTGGGACTTTCAGATACGCAGTATTTT. The chain uses TRBV6-5 and TRBJ2-3; TRBD2 is a possible D gene (6 bases). The CDR3 loop spans 15 amino acids. V shed 2 bases and J shed 4 bases, with 13 bases lying between them. Germline lookup yields CDR1 MNHEY and CDR2 SVGAGI.

The genes are TRBV7-9 and TRBJ2-3; D gene uncertain. Trimming took 11 bases from V and 3 from J, leaving 9 bases between them. The CDR3 contains 11 residues. CDR1 SEHNR and CDR2 FQNEAQ come from the germline V gene (reference sequence). CDR3 DNA sequence: TGTGCCTCGCGGACGACAGATACGCAGTATTTT. The encoded protein is CASRTTDTQYF.

The chain joins TRBV19 to TRBJ1-3; the D is unclear. The CDR3 runs 18 residues. Germline V gene sequence: CDR1 LNHDA, CDR2 SQIVND (reference sequence). Trimming shortened V by 10 bases and J by 0 bases, and 25 bases separated the two germline ends. CDR3 sequence reads: CATPHLAGSTSSGNTIYF. The CDR3 DNA follows: TGTGCCACCCCCCATCTTGCGGGCAGCACTAGCTCTGGAAACACCATATATTTT.

The sample holds one count of this clone. The chain couples TRBV4-2 to TRBJ1-4, with a weak D call TRBD1 (6 bases). The CDR3 loop spans 15 amino acids. The germline V gene encodes CDR1 LGHNA and CDR2 YNFKEQ. Between the trimmed V and J ends, which lost 1 base and 8 bases, there was a span of 14 bases. The CDR3 DNA is TGTGCCAGCAGCCAAGGGAGAGGACAGAGAGAAAAACTGTTTTTT. It translates to CASSQGRGQREKLFF.

The chain links TRBV4-3 to TRBJ1-6; maybe TRBD1 (6 bases). CDR3 size: 17 residues. The germline V and J ends were trimmed by 2 bases and 2 bases, with 13 bases remaining between them. In germline, CDR1 is LGHNA, CDR2 YSLEER. The CDR3 nucleotides are TGCGCCAGCAGCCAACTTGGGACAAAAGCCTATAATTCACCCCTCCACTTT. This gives the protein CASSQLGTKAYNSPLHF.

The V gene is TRBV30, the J gene TRBJ1-2; TRBD1 agrees at 9 bases. J lost 1 base, V lost 5 bases, and 8 bases had no gene match. From germline, CDR1 is GTSNPN and CDR2 SVGIG (reference sequence). The CDR3 covers 15 residues. The CDR3 region is CAWVKRTGDNYGYTF. The CDR3 DNA reads TGTGCCTGGGTAAAAAGGACAGGGGATAACTATGGCTACACCTTC.

The V and J genes are TRBV6-2 or TRBV6-3 and TRBJ2-7, with 8 bases matching TRBD2. This CDR3 contains 13 residues. V dropped 5 bases and J dropped 4; count of bases not matched to a gene: 4. CDR1 and CDR2 (germline): MNHEY, SVGEGT. The CDR3 DNA is TGTGCCAGCAGTCGGACTAGCTATTACGAGCAGTACTTC. Amino acids: CASSRTSYYEQYF.

This chain joins TRBV30 and TRBJ2-7, with D perhaps being TRBD1 or TRBD2 (5 bases each). Trimming cost V 6 bases and J 6 bases, with 12 bases left between them. Germline values: CDR1 GTSNPN, CDR2 SVGIG (reference sequence). The CDR3 sequence is 11 residues long. The CDR3 loop is CACGTGSEQYF. The CDR3 bases are TGTGCCTGTGGGACCGGGTCCGAGCAGTACTTC.

This chain connects TRBV18 to TRBJ1-2; no definite D call. Germline V gene sequence: CDR1 KGHSH, CDR2 LQKENI. The CDR3 length is 10 residues. The V gene lost 5 bases and the J gene lost 5 bases, with 3 bases spanning the gap. CDR3 sequence (DNA): TGTGCCAGCTCAGGGTATGGCTACACCTTC. It codes for CASSGYGYTF.

The chain recombines TRBV28 with TRBJ2-3, with D uncertain. Germline CDR1 and CDR2: MDHEN and SYDVKM. The CDR3 loop spans 13 amino acids. The V and J ends lost 4 bases and 0 bases respectively, with 5 bases between them. CDR3 sequence: CASSYESTDTQYF. The DNA for the CDR3 is TGTGCCAGCAGTTACGAAAGCACAGATACGCAGTATTTT.

Only one count was recorded for this clone. The chain joins TRBV4-1 to TRBJ2-2; D is unclear. CDR1 is MGHRA, CDR2 YSYEKL, per germline. The CDR3 length is 17 residues. Trimming removed 0 bases from V and 5 bases from J, with 16 bases in between. Here the CDR3 DNA reads TGCGCCAGCAGCCAAGAGGATGCCGGGTTCATGACCGGGGAGCTGTTTTTT. This sequence encodes CASSQEDAGFMTGELFF.

J is TRBJ2-5 and V is TRBV25-1; D is perhaps TRBD1 or TRBD2 (5 bases each). Deletions cut 6 bases from V and 6 bases from J, with 14 bases between. The CDR3 runs to 13 residues. Germline CDR1 is MGHDK and CDR2 is SYGVNS. The CDR3 DNA reads as TGTGCCAGCAGCCAGGTGGGGGTGCAGACCCAGTACTTC. It is translated as CASSQVGVQTQYF. Based on the CDR3 plus reference TRBV25-1 and TRBJ2-5, the full variable domain is EADIYQTPRYLVIGTGKKITLECSQTMGHDKMYWYQQDPGMELHLIHYSYGVNSTEKGDLSSESTVSRIRTEHFPLTLESARPSHTSQYLCASSQVGVQTQYFGPGTRLLVL.

The chain employs TRBV11-3 and TRBJ2-1, with D perhaps matching TRBD2 (6 bases). The length of the CDR3 is 14 residues. CDR1 is SGHNT, CDR2 YENEEA, per germline. Trimming took off 0 bases at V and 3 bases at J, with 6 bases between the two ends. The CDR3 bases are TGTGCCAGCAGCTTAGAGGGGGGCTACAATGAGCAGTTCTTC. Encoded protein: CASSLEGGYNEQFF.

The rearrangement links TRBV14 to TRBJ1-6, with TRBD1 identical over 10 bases. CDR1 and CDR2 (germline): SGHDN, FVKESK. This CDR3 has 12 amino acids. V lost 5 bases, J lost 14 bases, and 3 bases stayed unmatched. In DNA form, the CDR3 reads TGTGCCAGCAGCGGGACAGGGGTAACCCTCCACTTT. Amino acid sequence: CASSGTGVTLHF.

The count of this clone is one. The V gene is TRBV12-3 or TRBV12-4, the J gene TRBJ1-2; no clear D. Trimming took off 2 bases at V and 6 bases at J, with 4 bases between the two ends. This CDR3 spans 11 amino acids. This chain's CDR3 is CASSLRDGYTF. The CDR3, as DNA: TGTGCCAGCAGTTTAAGGGATGGCTACACCTTC.

The J gene is TRBJ1-5, the V gene TRBV28; no firm D call. The CDR3 has 13 residues. CDR1 is MDHEN and CDR2 is SYDVKM in the germline V gene. V was pared by 3 bases and J by 6 bases, with 9 bases between. CDR3 DNA sequence: TGTGCCAGCAGTTTTGAGGTTCGTCAGCCCCAGCATTTT. Translated, it gives CASSFEVRQPQHF.

The CDR3 sequence is CASSQTASTDTQYF. For the CDR3, the DNA is TGTGCCAGCTCACAGACAGCTAGCACAGATACGCAGTATTTT. The chain couples TRBV18 to TRBJ2-3, with a tentative D call TRBD1 (5 bases). This CDR3 is 14 amino acids long. Trimming took off 4 bases at V and 0 bases at J, with 8 bases between the two ends. Germline values: CDR1 KGHSH, CDR2 LQKENI.

The chain joins TRBV7-3 to TRBJ2-2; perhaps TRBD1 as D (6 bases). CDR3 length equals 14 residues. Trimming removed 5 bases at V and 5 bases at J, with 12 bases between. The germline V gene encodes CDR1 SGHTA and CDR2 FQGTGA. DNA for the CDR3: TGTGCCAGCAGCCTCCACAGGGAAACCGGGGAGCTGTTTTTT. Its translation: CASSLHRETGELFF.

The genes are TRBV7-2 and TRBJ2-7; possible D gene TRBD2, 6 bases. V lost 6 bases to trimming and J lost 0 bases, with 9 bases between them. Germline CDR1 is SGHTA and CDR2 is FQGNSA. The CDR3 is made up of 13 amino acids. CDR3 region: CASRPSDSYEQYF. CDR3 sequence (DNA): TGTGCCAGCAGGCCTAGCGACTCCTACGAGCAGTACTTC.

The rearrangement links TRBV7-9 to TRBJ2-2; D assignment may be TRBD1 or TRBD2 (7 bases each). The ends were cut back, 5 bases at V and 7 bases at J, with 20 bases in the middle. From germline, CDR1 is SEHNR and CDR2 FQNEAQ (reference sequence). CDR3 size: 16 residues. The CDR3 nucleotides read TGTGCCAGCAGCCCCCAGGGGGGGTCCTCCGGCGGGGAGCTGTTTTTT. This codes for CASSPQGGSSGGELFF.

This clone was seen only a few times. The CDR3 DNA reads TGTGCCAGCAGTGCGACAGGGGGTGGCGCGGTGGATACGCAGTATTTT. Its translation: CASSATGGGAVDTQYF. V gene TRBV6-4 combines with J gene TRBJ2-3; 9 bases align to TRBD1. The CDR3 runs to 16 residues. Germline loops: CDR1 MRHNA, CDR2 SNTAGT. J lost 6 bases, V lost 4 bases, and 11 bases had no gene match.

DNA of the CDR3: TGTGCCAGTAGTACCACACCGGGACAAGAGAACACTGAAGCTTTCTTT. Protein: CASSTTPGQENTEAFF. The chain carries TRBV19 and TRBJ1-1; TRBD1 is a possible D gene (6 bases). The V end lost 4 bases, the J end lost 1 base, and 16 bases lay between the germline ends. The V gene's germline CDR1 is LNHDA and CDR2 SQIVND (reference sequence). CDR3 length: 16 residues.

The gene calls are TRBV5-1 and TRBJ2-2, with D possibly matching TRBD1 (5 bases). Trimming pared 4 bases from V and 0 bases from J, leaving 10 bases between. Germline-derived CDR1 and CDR2 are SGHRS and YFSETQ. The CDR3 runs to 15 residues. The CDR3 sequence is CASSATESNTGELFF. The CDR3, as DNA: TGCGCCAGCAGCGCGACAGAATCGAACACCGGGGAGCTGTTTTTT.

The chain links TRBV29-1 to TRBJ2-3; no definite D call. Germline V lookup: CDR1 SQVTM, CDR2 ANQGSEA. CDR3 length equals 17 residues. Trimming stripped 3 bases from V and 1 base from J, with 20 bases between. For the CDR3, the DNA is TGCAGCGTTGACCTCTTCAGTCTACCCCGGGGCACAGATACGCAGTATTTT. Its protein is CSVDLFSLPRGTDTQYF.